A single sample is the source of the 32 T cell receptor beta chains below, sequenced in a study of shared clonotypes between healthy human individuals. Clones were sequenced by immunoSEQ multiplex PCR, and TCRdb holds only the in-frame ones, with some missing. The sample gives about 340,000 clones, more than 60% of which show up once; 10% is in the top ten. Sequencing was performed on memory CD4+ T cells sorted from blood. Subset denoted: CD45RA-negative fraction. The receptors derive from a man between 25 and 39 years old in good health.

CDR3 region: CASSLAAGGPGDTQYF. CDR3 DNA sequence: TGCGCCAGCAGCTTGGCCGCGGGAGGGCCCGGAGATACGCAGTATTTT. The chain recombines TRBV5-1 with TRBJ2-3; 9 nucleotides align to TRBD2. The ends lost 0 bases at V and 5 bases at J; junction bases unmatched: 7. CDR3 size: 16 residues. Germline assignment: CDR1 SGHRS and CDR2 YFSETQ. Based on the CDR3 plus reference TRBV5-1 and TRBJ2-3, the full variable domain is KAGVTQTPRYLIKTRGQQVTLSCSPISGHRSVSWYQQTPGQGLQFLFEYFSETQRNKGNFPGRFSGRQFSNSRSEMNVSTLELGDSALYLCASSLAAGGPGDTQYFGPGTRLTVL.

V gene TRBV5-6 combines with J gene TRBJ1-1; D uncertain. Per germline, CDR1 SGHDT and CDR2 YYEEEE. The V end was cut by 4 bases, the J end by 1 base, with 8 bases between. The CDR3 has 13 amino acids. CDR3 protein: CASSTTPNTEAFF. CDR3 coding DNA: TGTGCCAGCAGCACTACACCGAACACTGAAGCTTTCTTT.

This clone came up once. The CDR3 sequence is CASSLGGLSEAFF. The CDR3 DNA reads TGTGCCAGCAGCTTGGGAGGGCTCTCTGAAGCTTTCTTT. This chain connects TRBV7-9 to TRBJ1-1, with unresolved D. V dropped 3 bases and J dropped 6 bases, with 11 bases sitting between them. The CDR3 sequence is 13 residues long. Germline V lookup: CDR1 SEHNR, CDR2 FQNEAQ (reference sequence).

This sequence joins TRBV14 and TRBJ1-2; D perhaps matches TRBD1 (6 bases). The germline gives CDR1 SGHDN, CDR2 FVKESK. V was pared by 6 bases and J by 7 bases, with 18 bases between. The CDR3 is 14 residues long. CDR3 loop: CASSLNQGWFGYTF. For the CDR3, the DNA is TGTGCCAGCAGTCTCAATCAGGGGTGGTTTGGCTACACCTTC. Looking up the rest from reference TRBV14 and TRBJ1-2 gives the full variable domain: EAGVTQFPSHSVIEKGQTVTLRCDPISGHDNLYWYRRVMGKEIKFLLHFVKESKQDESGMPNNRFLAERTGGTYSTLKVQPAELEDSGVYFCASSLNQGWFGYTFGSGTRLTVV.

The chain employs TRBV2 and TRBJ1-1, with TRBD1 matching over 9 bases. Germline CDR1 is SNHLY and CDR2 is FYNNEI. This CDR3 spans 16 amino acids. V lost 6 bases and J lost 3; bases outside the gene matches: 11. CDR3 sequence reads: CASSNTGGLQDTEAFF. The CDR3 DNA sequence: TGTGCCAGCAGCAATACAGGGGGCCTTCAGGACACTGAAGCTTTCTTT. Combining the CDR3 with reference TRBV2 and TRBJ1-1 gives the whole variable domain EPEVTQTPSHQVTQMGQEVILRCVPISNHLYFYWYRQILGQKVEFLVSFYNNEISEKSEIFDDQFSVERPDGSNFTLKIRSTKLEDSAMYFCASSNTGGLQDTEAFFGQGTRLTVV.

Only a few counts were recorded for this clone. This sequence joins TRBV10-3 and TRBJ2-3; 10 bases fit TRBD2. Germline loops: CDR1 ENHRY, CDR2 SYGVKD. The CDR3 runs 19 residues. After removal of 0 bases from V and 2 bases from J, the junction contained 11 bases not matched to a gene. The CDR3 is CAISESLASGSGDTDTQYF. CDR3 coding DNA: TGTGCCATCAGTGAGTCGCTAGCTAGCGGGAGTGGGGACACAGATACGCAGTATTTT.

This clone came up many times. The chain couples TRBV19 to TRBJ2-1; a possible D gene is TRBD1 (6 bases). CDR3 length equals 14 residues. CDR1 is LNHDA, CDR2 SQIVND, per germline (reference sequence). Trimming shortened V by 5 bases and J by 0 bases, and 8 bases separated the two germline ends. CDR3 in amino acids: CASSVDSSYNEQFF. As DNA, the CDR3 is TGTGCCAGTAGTGTGGACAGCTCCTACAATGAGCAGTTCTTC. The whole variable domain, remainder taken from reference TRBV19 and TRBJ2-1, is DGGITQSPKYLFRKEGQNVTLSCEQNLNHDAMYWYRQDPGQGLRLIYYSQIVNDFQKGDIAEGYSVSREKKESFPLTVTSAQKNPTAFYLCASSVDSSYNEQFFGPGTRLTVL.

This clone was seen repeatedly, ten times or more. The J gene is TRBJ2-2, the V gene TRBV12-2. TRBV12-2 is tagged as a pseudogene. The CDR3 totals 12 residues. The CDR3 DNA is TGTGCAAGTCGCAAGAAGATCGGGGAGCTGTTTTTT. Its protein is CASRKKIGELFF.

The chain uses TRBV6-1 and TRBJ2-7; 7 nucleotides align to TRBD1. The V and J ends lost 0 bases and 6 bases, in that order; junction bases with no gene match: 5. Looked up from germline, CDR1 is MNHNS and CDR2 is SASEGT. The CDR3 has 14 amino acids. CDR3 coding DNA: TGTGCCAGCAGTGAAGCGACAGGGTTGGGCGAGCAGTACTTC. The encoded protein is CASSEATGLGEQYF.

V and J are TRBV2 and TRBJ1-1, with D possibly matching TRBD1 (5 bases). Per the germline V gene, CDR1 is SNHLY and CDR2 is FYNNEI. The V gene lost 8 bases and the J gene lost 0 bases, with 7 bases spanning the gap. This CDR3 region has 12 residues. CDR3 sequence (DNA): TGTGCCAGCGGGGGGATGAACACTGAAGCTTTCTTT. This encodes CASGGMNTEAFF.

The V gene is TRBV5-1, the J gene TRBJ1-1; the match to TRBD1 covers 9 bases. The J segment lost 6 bases and the V segment lost 0 bases, leaving 3 bases of the junction unmatched. CDR1 is SGHRS, CDR2 YFSETQ, per germline. The CDR3 runs 14 residues. CDR3 amino acids: CASSLVQGAAEAFF. CDR3 DNA: TGCGCCAGCAGCTTGGTACAGGGGGCCGCTGAAGCTTTCTTT.

This clone has only one observation. This chain connects TRBV29-1 to TRBJ2-7, with 7 nucleotides matching TRBD1. V trimming: 7 bases; J trimming: 5 bases; junction bases outside the gene matches: 8. This CDR3 contains 12 residues. The germline CDR1 and CDR2 sequences are SQVTM and ANQGSEA. The DNA for the CDR3 is TGCAGCGCCTCGACAGGGAGAGACGAGCAGTACTTC. Translating gives CSASTGRDEQYF.

The J gene is TRBJ2-2, the V gene TRBV30; tentatively, D is TRBD1 (6 bases). Germline V CDR1 and CDR2: GTSNPN, SVGIG (reference sequence). The CDR3 is made up of 18 amino acids. Deletions cut 4 bases from V and 0 bases from J, with 21 bases between. This CDR3 reads CAWTGYRAIPPNTGELFF. CDR3 in DNA: TGTGCCTGGACCGGGTACAGGGCGATCCCTCCGAACACCGGGGAGCTGTTTTTT. Based on the CDR3 plus reference TRBV30 and TRBJ2-2, the full variable domain is SQTIHQWPATLVQPVGSPLSLECTVEGTSNPNLYWYRQAAGRGLQLLFYSVGIGQISSEVPQNLSASRPQDRQFILSSKKLLLSDSGFYLCAWTGYRAIPPNTGELFFGEGSRLTVL.

The chain has TRBV7-6 and TRBJ1-1, with 7 nucleotides matching TRBD1. CDR1 is SGHVS and CDR2 is FNYEAQ in the germline V gene. V dropped 4 bases and J dropped 4; count of bases not matched to a gene: 3. This CDR3 comprises 13 residues. The chain's CDR3 is CASSSQGPTEAFF. The CDR3 coding sequence is TGTGCCAGCAGCTCACAGGGGCCCACTGAAGCTTTCTTT. Looking up the rest from reference TRBV7-6 and TRBJ1-1 gives the full variable domain: GAGVSQSPRYKVTKRGQDVALRCDPISGHVSLYWYRQALGQGPEFLTYFNYEAQQDKSGLPNDRFSAERPEGSISTLTIQRTEQRDSAMYRCASSSQGPTEAFFGQGTRLTVV.

There are many counts of this clone. This chain connects TRBV10-3 to TRBJ2-2; D may match TRBD1 or TRBD2 (5 bases each). There are 14 residues in the CDR3. The V gene lost 7 bases and the J gene lost 1 base, with 10 bases spanning the gap. Germline CDR1 ENHRY, CDR2 SYGVKD. For the CDR3, the DNA is TGTGCCATCACCGGGGCGGGGAACACCGGGGAGCTGTTTTTT. This gives the protein CAITGAGNTGELFF.

This chain uses TRBV9 with TRBJ1-5, with D uncertain. CDR1 is SGDLS and CDR2 is YYNGEE in the germline V gene. The V end lost 0 bases, the J end lost 5 bases, and 12 bases lay between the germline ends. The CDR3 extends over 15 amino acids. The CDR3 sequence: CASSVGVTLDQPQHF. CDR3 in DNA: TGTGCCAGCAGCGTAGGTGTGACGCTGGATCAGCCCCAGCATTTT.

This chain joins TRBV27 and TRBJ2-7, with a tentative D call TRBD1 (5 bases). CDR1 MNHEY and CDR2 SMNVEV come from the germline V gene (reference sequence). V lost 5 bases and J lost 2, with 16 bases in between. The CDR3 runs to 15 residues. Here the CDR3 reads CASSAKRGRTYEQYF. DNA for the CDR3: TGTGCCAGCAGTGCCAAAAGGGGTAGGACCTACGAGCAGTACTTC.

The chain couples TRBV2 to TRBJ1-1; 10 bases match TRBD1. Trimming took 1 base from V and 3 from J; bases not matched to a gene: 5. The germline V gene encodes CDR1 SNHLY and CDR2 FYNNEI. This CDR3 comprises 16 residues. The CDR3 DNA reads as TGTGCCAGCAGTGAAGGACAGGGGGCTTCGGACACTGAAGCTTTCTTT. Its translation: CASSEGQGASDTEAFF.

The gene calls are TRBV29-1 and TRBJ2-5, with 7 nucleotides matching TRBD1. Looked up from germline, CDR1 is SQVTM and CDR2 is ANQGSEA. CDR3 length: 16 amino acids. With V trimmed by 1 base and J by 1 base, 9 bases remained unmatched. The CDR3 DNA follows: TGCAGCGTTGAAGGTGGGCCAGGGGGAGCCCAAGAGACCCAGTACTTC. Its translation: CSVEGGPGGAQETQYF.

J is TRBJ2-7 and V is TRBV5-4; 13 nucleotides align to TRBD2. Germline CDR1 reads SGHNT; CDR2 reads YYREEE (reference sequence). Trimming removed 0 bases from V and 6 bases from J; junction bases left unmatched: 6. The CDR3 spans 16 residues. CDR3 loop: CASSLARTSGSGEQYF. The CDR3, as DNA: TGTGCCAGCAGCTTGGCCAGGACTAGCGGGAGCGGCGAGCAGTACTTC.

The count of this clone is one. The V gene is TRBV28, the J gene TRBJ1-4; D perhaps matches TRBD1 (5 bases). Germline lookup yields CDR1 MDHEN and CDR2 SYDVKM. Trimming cost V 6 bases and J 8 bases, with 19 bases left between them. The CDR3 runs to 15 residues. The CDR3 DNA follows: TGTGCCAGCAGGGAAAGTCTGATGGGGCAAGAAAAACTGTTTTTT. It codes for CASRESLMGQEKLFF.

The sample holds a few counts of this clone. The V gene is TRBV5-1, the J gene TRBJ1-1; D is uncertain. From germline, CDR1 is SGHRS and CDR2 YFSETQ. Trimming left V 4 bases short and J 2 bases short, with 12 bases between. The CDR3 sequence is 14 residues long. CDR3 sequence: CASSRFQDNTEAFF. CDR3 coding DNA: TGCGCCAGCAGCCGCTTCCAGGATAACACTGAAGCTTTCTTT.

The chain has TRBV7-3 and TRBJ2-5; 8 positions agree with TRBD2. V was clipped by 5 bases and J by 3 bases; unmatched bases: 8. This CDR3 is built from 15 residues. Germline CDR1 SGHTA, CDR2 FQGTGA. For the CDR3, the DNA is TGTGCCAGCAGCCATAGCGGGAAGAGGGAAGAGACCCAGTACTTC. This sequence encodes CASSHSGKREETQYF.

V and J are TRBV5-1 and TRBJ1-2; D remains unclear. The CDR3 extends over 15 amino acids. V was cut by 2 bases and J by 7 bases, with 18 bases left in between. Germline CDR1 is SGHRS and CDR2 is YFSETQ. CDR3: CASSLEQESRGGYTF. The CDR3 DNA reads as TGCGCCAGCAGCTTAGAACAAGAATCTAGAGGTGGCTACACCTTC.

With respect to this clone: Other DNA sequences in this sample translate to the same CDR3. The chain employs TRBV18 and TRBJ2-5, with 7 positions matching TRBD1. Looked up from germline, CDR1 is KGHSH and CDR2 is LQKENI. This CDR3 comprises 15 residues. V was clipped by 1 base and J by 1 base; unmatched bases: 3. The CDR3 DNA follows: TGTGCCAGCTCACCACGGGACAGCTCCCAAGAGACCCAGTACTTC. Its translation: CASSPRDSSQETQYF.

The CDR3 protein is CASSLGQGGVATNEKLFF. The CDR3 coding sequence is TGTGCCAGCAGCTTAGGACAGGGGGGAGTTGCAACTAATGAAAAACTGTTTTTT. The V gene is TRBV11-2, the J gene TRBJ1-4, with TRBD1 matching 9 bases. Losses at the gene ends were 1 base for V and 0 bases for J; bases not matched to a gene: 6. Germline V lookup: CDR1 SGHAT, CDR2 FQNNGV. CDR3 size: 18 residues.

This clone was seen a handful of times. CDR3 in amino acids: CASSLLPAGDEQYF. Here the CDR3 DNA reads TGCGCCAGCAGCTTGCTCCCGGCCGGGGACGAGCAGTACTTC. V and J are TRBV5-1 and TRBJ2-7, with TRBD2 as a possible D gene (5 bases). V lost 1 base and J lost 5, with 13 bases in between. CDR1 and CDR2 (germline): SGHRS, YFSETQ. CDR3 length: 14 residues.

This clone showed up many times. CDR3 in amino acids: CASGSRIKQDTQYF. The CDR3 nucleotides are TGTGCCAGCGGGTCGAGGATCAAGCAAGATACGCAGTATTTT. The chain recombines TRBV6-1 with TRBJ2-3, with D hard to call. In germline, CDR1 is MNHNS, CDR2 SASEGT. The CDR3 covers 14 residues. V was shortened by 8 bases and J by 5 bases, with 17 bases between the two germline ends.

The V call is TRBV28, the J call TRBJ2-1, with D possibly TRBD1 on 5 matching bases. Germline values: CDR1 MDHEN, CDR2 SYDVKM. This CDR3 contains 15 residues. V gave up 6 bases and J gave up 6 bases, with 18 bases separating them. The CDR3 spells CASRPGPRLGNEQFF. For the CDR3, the DNA is TGTGCCAGCAGGCCAGGGCCGCGCTTAGGCAATGAGCAGTTCTTC.

The J gene is TRBJ2-7, the V gene TRBV6-5; the D is unclear. Germline loops: CDR1 MNHEY, CDR2 SVGAGI. This CDR3 is built from 13 residues. Deletions cut 5 bases from V and 6 bases from J, with 14 bases between. CDR3 sequence: CASSAQPHGEQYF. CDR3 bases: TGTGCCAGCAGTGCCCAACCCCATGGCGAGCAGTACTTC.

The chain carries TRBV18 and TRBJ2-1; 7 bases align to TRBD1. J was trimmed by 7 bases and V by 4 bases; bases with no gene match: 13. The germline V gene has CDR1 KGHSH and CDR2 LQKENI. The CDR3 has 16 residues. CDR3 coding DNA: TGTGCCAGCTCACAACGTATGGGATTGGGACAGAATGAGCAGTTCTTC. Residues: CASSQRMGLGQNEQFF.

This clone is a singleton in its sample. This rearrangement joins TRBV18 to TRBJ1-1, with D hard to call. CDR1 is KGHSH and CDR2 is LQKENI in the germline V gene. The germline V and J ends were trimmed by 4 bases and 4 bases, with 13 bases remaining between them. The CDR3 runs 14 residues. The CDR3 nucleotides read TGTGCCAGCTCACAATCCGGGGAAGGCACTGAAGCTTTCTTT. Amino acids: CASSQSGEGTEAFF.